The 10 T cell receptor beta chains given below trace back to one sample, sequenced in a study of CD8+CD57+ T cells in acquired aplastic anemia. Sequenced patients had shown CD8+CD57+ cell expansion by flow cytometry. Profiling of TCR beta VDJ combinations and CDR3 sequences used genomic DNA as template. TCRdb reprocessed the reads with MiXCR, giving one entry per CDR3 protein. The repertoire includes hundreds of thousands of distinct CDR3 sequences, around 46% of them detected once, and 7.8% sits in the top ten. The specimen sequenced was sorted CD4+, CD8+, or CD8+CD57+ T cells (not recorded which) from PBMCs. The source of these receptors is a human donor with aplastic anemia.

The chain links TRBV24-1 to TRBJ1-1; no clear D. The CDR3 has 14 residues. V was clipped by 4 bases and J by 5 bases, with 13 bases between them. Germline V CDR1 and CDR2: KGHDR, SFDVKD. The CDR3 sequence: CATSERGGKTEAFF. The CDR3 DNA sequence: TGTGCCACCAGTGAAAGAGGCGGGAAAACTGAAGCTTTCTTT.

This clonotype was detected many times. This rearrangement joins TRBV6-5 to TRBJ2-7; no reliable D call. V lost 6 bases, J lost 0 bases, and 12 bases lay in between. CDR1 is MNHEY, CDR2 SVGAGI, per germline. CDR3 length equals 14 residues. DNA of the CDR3: TGTGCCAGCAGGCCTACAGTGAGCTCCTACGAGCAGTACTTC. Its protein product is CASRPTVSSYEQYF.

This clonotype was seen a few times. J is TRBJ2-7 and V is TRBV6-6, with D tentatively TRBD2 (6 bases). CDR3 length: 12 amino acids. Germline V gives CDR1 MNHNY, CDR2 SVGAGI (reference sequence). The V gene lost 11 bases and the J gene lost 1 base, with 12 bases spanning the gap. CDR3 bases: TGTGCCGGAGGGACTTCTTCCTACGAGCAGTACTTC. Amino acid sequence: CAGGTSSYEQYF.

This clonotype was observed at least ten times. V usage is TRBV6-5 and J usage is TRBJ2-5, with a tentative D call TRBD1 (5 bases). The ends were cut back, 5 bases at V and 2 bases at J, with 21 bases in the middle. This CDR3 has 17 residues. The germline CDR1 and CDR2 sequences are MNHEY and SVGAGI. The CDR3 protein is CASSPRATGHLQETQYF. The CDR3 bases are TGTGCCAGCAGTCCTCGGGCCACCGGACACCTTCAAGAGACCCAGTACTTC.

The chain employs TRBV7-2 and TRBJ2-7; the D gene is possibly TRBD2 (7 bases). Germline V gives CDR1 SGHTA, CDR2 FQGNSA. The CDR3 is 15 residues long. Trimming removed 1 base at V and 3 bases at J, with 13 bases between. CDR3 sequence (DNA): TGTGCCAGCAGCTTAGATTCGGGGGGCCTCTACGAGCAGTACTTC. It encodes CASSLDSGGLYEQYF.

This clonotype was found many times. The genes are TRBV2 and TRBJ1-4; possibly TRBD1 for D (6 bases). V dropped 7 bases and J dropped 7 bases, with 13 bases sitting between them. Germline V gene data show CDR1 as SNHLY and CDR2 as FYNNEI. The CDR3 totals 13 residues. CDR3 sequence: CASKVGQIEKLFF. The CDR3 DNA reads TGTGCCAGCAAAGTTGGACAGATTGAAAAACTGTTTTTT.

This clonotype appeared many times. The CDR3 here is CATSSVRWDTQYF. CDR3 nucleotides: TGTGCCACCAGCAGCGTACGTTGGGATACGCAGTATTTT. V is TRBV15 and J is TRBJ2-3; D is unclear. V lost 3 bases and J 6 bases, leaving 10 bases between the germline ends. Germline loops: CDR1 LNHNV, CDR2 YYDKDF (reference sequence). This CDR3 has 13 amino acids.

This clonotype was recorded only once. The rearrangement links TRBV16 to TRBJ2-4; 8 bases agree with TRBD2. Germline V gives CDR1 KGHSY, CDR2 FQNENV. After removal of 1 base from V and 3 bases from J, the junction contained 14 bases not matched to a gene. This CDR3 has 19 amino acids. CDR3 nucleotide sequence: TGTGCCAGCAGCCAATTCCCCACCTTAGCGGGGAAAGTCAAAAACATTCAGTACTTC. It yields the protein CASSQFPTLAGKVKNIQYF.

V and J are TRBV19 and TRBJ2-1, with 9 positions matching TRBD1. The germline gives CDR1 LNHDA, CDR2 SQIVND (reference sequence). The CDR3 totals 17 residues. Germline trimming cut 9 bases from V and 5 bases from J; bases unmatched to any gene: 17. The CDR3 loop is CASSVGAGTGTNNEQFF. The DNA of the CDR3 is TGTGCCAGCAGCGTAGGGGCCGGGACAGGGACTAACAATGAGCAGTTCTTC.

The V call is TRBV14, the J call TRBJ1-1; D gene ambiguous. In germline, CDR1 is SGHDN, CDR2 FVKESK. Trimming took 6 bases from V and 3 from J, leaving 11 bases between them. This CDR3 region has 13 residues. This chain's CDR3 is CASSETRYTEAFF. DNA of the CDR3: TGTGCCAGCAGTGAGACCAGGTACACTGAAGCTTTCTTT.